This T cell receptor beta chain stems from a study of blood T cell repertoires in COVID-19. Study context: Sample material is recorded as cDNA or gDNA derived from T cells, B-cell-depleted T cells, or PBMCs.

Here immunoSEQ multiplex PCR was the method, and the copy in TCRdb shows in-frame clones only, minus some. Among around 110,000 clones, around nine tenths were seen once, and the ten largest hold about 4.5%. This clone came up once. V gave up 4 bases and J gave up 3 bases, with 22 bases separating them. The CDR3 spans 18 residues. The germline CDR1 and CDR2 sequences are SGHDT and YYEEEE. The receptor was derived from a man in his forties or fifties with acute or convalescent COVID-19. The V gene is TRBV5-6, the J gene TRBJ2-2; D is perhaps TRBD1 (6 bases). The sample taken for sequencing was peripheral blood. The CDR3 DNA reads as TGTGCCAGCAGCACCCGGAGGTTCACAGGGTTATACACCGGGGAGCTGTTTTTT. Its translation: CASSTRRFTGLYTGELFF. Complete variable domain (other parts from reference TRBV5-6 and TRBJ2-2): DAGVTQSPTHLIKTRGQQVTLRCSPKSGHDTVSWYQQALGQGPQFIFQYYEEEERQRGNFPDRFSGHQFPNYSSELNVNALLLGDSALYLCASSTRRFTGLYTGELFFGEGSRLTVL.